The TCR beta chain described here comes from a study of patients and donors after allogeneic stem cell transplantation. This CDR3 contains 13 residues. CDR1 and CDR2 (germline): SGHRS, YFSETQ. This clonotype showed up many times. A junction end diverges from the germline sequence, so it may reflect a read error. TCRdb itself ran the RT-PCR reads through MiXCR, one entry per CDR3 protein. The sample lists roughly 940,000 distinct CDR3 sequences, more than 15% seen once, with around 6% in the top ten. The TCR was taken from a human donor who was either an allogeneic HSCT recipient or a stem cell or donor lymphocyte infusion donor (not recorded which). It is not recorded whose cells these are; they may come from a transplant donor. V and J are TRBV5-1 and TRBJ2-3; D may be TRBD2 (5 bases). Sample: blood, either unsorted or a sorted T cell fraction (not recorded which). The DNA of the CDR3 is TGTGCCAGCAGTTTGAGCGGATCAGATACGCAGTATTTT. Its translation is CASSLSGSDTQYF.